This T cell receptor (beta chain) was identified during a study of CD8 T cells in Susac syndrome. The RNA input was 0.5 to 1 ug, and it was reverse transcribed with random hexamers. It was immunoSEQ multiplex PCR that amplified TCR beta CDR3 across 54 Vbeta and 13 Jbeta. TCRdb fed the immunoSEQ multiplex PCR reads into MiXCR, producing one record per CDR3 protein. The sample includes roughly 170,000 distinct CDR3 sequences, approximately 94% of them seen just once. This clonotype occurred once. Control patients had untreated stable or active relapsing-remitting multiple sclerosis by revised McDonald criteria. V dropped 0 bases and J dropped 4 bases, with 16 bases sitting between them. CDR1 SGDLS and CDR2 YYNGEE come from the germline V gene. The CDR3 consists of 16 residues.

The genes are TRBV9 and TRBJ1-2; unclear D gene. The sequencing input was CD4+ T cells from PBMCs. The origin of this receptor is a human donor with multiple sclerosis. The CDR3 sequence: CASSVARIQRTYGYTF. CDR3 nucleotide sequence: TGTGCCAGCAGCGTAGCCCGTATACAGCGTACCTATGGCTACACCTTC.